Sequencing of this TCR beta chain was carried out in a study of immune characteristics of hereditary and idiopathic chronic pancreatitis. Of note for this clone: Its antigen remains unknown.

The pancreas tissue came from patients undergoing total pancreatectomy with islet autotransplantation. Germline V gene data show CDR1 as SEHNR and CDR2 as FQNEAQ (reference sequence). The V end lost 4 bases, the J end lost 2 bases, and 9 bases lay between the germline ends. The CDR3 has 14 residues. Measured with immunoSEQ multiplex PCR; TCRdb has only the in-frame clones, and not every one. The table records about 14,000 clones, more than 60% of them present only once. Study results and caveats: Higher disease severity scores went with more productive TCR rearrangements.

What was sequenced was pancreas tissue with hereditary chronic pancreatitis. The chain uses TRBV7-9 and TRBJ2-1, with D possibly TRBD2 on 6 matching bases. The receptor was isolated from a human donor with chronic pancreatitis. CDR3 sequence: CASSSGLTYNEQFF. The CDR3 DNA is TGTGCCAGCAGCTCGGGACTCACCTACAATGAGCAGTTCTTC.